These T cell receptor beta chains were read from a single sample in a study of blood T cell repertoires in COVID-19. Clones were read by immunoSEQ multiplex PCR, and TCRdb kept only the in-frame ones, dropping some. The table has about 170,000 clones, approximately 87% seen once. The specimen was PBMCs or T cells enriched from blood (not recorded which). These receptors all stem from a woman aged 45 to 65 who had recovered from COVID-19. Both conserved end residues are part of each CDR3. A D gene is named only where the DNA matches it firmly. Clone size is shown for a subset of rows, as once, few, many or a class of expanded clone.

CDR3 DNA: TGCGCCAGCAGTCTTCACGACACCAATGAGCAGTTCTTC; CDR3 protein: CASSLHDTNEQFF; CDR3 length: 13; clone size: few; J gene: TRBJ2-1; V gene: TRBV5-1; D gene: -
CDR3 DNA: TGTGCCAGCAGCCAGGCAGGACAGGGGTATGGCTACACCTTC; CDR3 protein: CASSQAGQGYGYTF; CDR3 length: 14; clone size: once; J gene: TRBJ1-2; V gene: TRBV3-1/TRBV3-2; D gene: TRBD1
CDR3 DNA: TGTGCCTGGACACGGTGGCAAGAGACCCAGTACTTC; CDR3 protein: CAWTRWQETQYF; CDR3 length: 12; clone size: once; J gene: TRBJ2-5; V gene: TRBV30; D gene: -
CDR3 DNA: TGTGCCAGCAGTGAATTGCCGGGACAGGAGTACAATCAGCCCCAGCATTTT; CDR3 protein: CASSELPGQEYNQPQHF; CDR3 length: 17; clone size: -; J gene: TRBJ1-5; V gene: TRBV6-1; D gene: TRBD1
CDR3 DNA: TGTGCTAGTGGCCCTGGGCTGAACACTGAAGCTTTCTTT; CDR3 protein: CASGPGLNTEAFF; CDR3 length: 13; clone size: -; J gene: TRBJ1-1; V gene: TRBV12-5; D gene: -
CDR3 DNA: TGTGCCAGCAGCCGTCACAGGGGCGATATAACACCCCTCCACTTT; CDR3 protein: CASSRHRGDITPLHF; CDR3 length: 15; clone size: -; J gene: TRBJ1-6; V gene: TRBV27; D gene: TRBD1
CDR3 DNA: TGTGCCAGCAGCTTATGGCATAGCAATCAGCCCCAGCATTTT; CDR3 protein: CASSLWHSNQPQHF; CDR3 length: 14; clone size: -; J gene: TRBJ1-5; V gene: TRBV5-6; D gene: -
CDR3 DNA: TGTGCCAGCAGCAAACGGGACAGCACGCAGTATTTT; CDR3 protein: CASSKRDSTQYF; CDR3 length: 12; clone size: -; J gene: TRBJ2-3; V gene: TRBV13; D gene: TRBD1
CDR3 DNA: TGTGCCAGCACCCGGAGACAGGGCAATCAGCCCCAGCATTTT; CDR3 protein: CASTRRQGNQPQHF; CDR3 length: 14; clone size: many; J gene: TRBJ1-5; V gene: TRBV6-5; D gene: -
CDR3 DNA: TGTGCCAGCAGTTACTTCGCGGCCACAGATACGCAGTATTTT; CDR3 protein: CASSYFAATDTQYF; CDR3 length: 14; clone size: -; J gene: TRBJ2-3; V gene: TRBV6-2/TRBV6-3; D gene: -
CDR3 DNA: TGTGCCAGCAGCTTCCAGGGATTGTACAATGAGCAGTTCTTC; CDR3 protein: CASSFQGLYNEQFF; CDR3 length: 14; clone size: -; J gene: TRBJ2-1; V gene: TRBV5-6; D gene: -
CDR3 DNA: TGTGCCAGCAGCCCGGCGGACTCAAAGACCGCTGAGCAGTTCTTC; CDR3 protein: CASSPADSKTAEQFF; CDR3 length: 15; clone size: -; J gene: TRBJ2-1; V gene: TRBV13; D gene: -
CDR3 DNA: TGCGCCAGCAGCCAAGTTCCAAGCGGCCATATTTACAATGAGCAGTTCTTC; CDR3 protein: CASSQVPSGHIYNEQFF; CDR3 length: 17; clone size: -; J gene: TRBJ2-1; V gene: TRBV4-1; D gene: -